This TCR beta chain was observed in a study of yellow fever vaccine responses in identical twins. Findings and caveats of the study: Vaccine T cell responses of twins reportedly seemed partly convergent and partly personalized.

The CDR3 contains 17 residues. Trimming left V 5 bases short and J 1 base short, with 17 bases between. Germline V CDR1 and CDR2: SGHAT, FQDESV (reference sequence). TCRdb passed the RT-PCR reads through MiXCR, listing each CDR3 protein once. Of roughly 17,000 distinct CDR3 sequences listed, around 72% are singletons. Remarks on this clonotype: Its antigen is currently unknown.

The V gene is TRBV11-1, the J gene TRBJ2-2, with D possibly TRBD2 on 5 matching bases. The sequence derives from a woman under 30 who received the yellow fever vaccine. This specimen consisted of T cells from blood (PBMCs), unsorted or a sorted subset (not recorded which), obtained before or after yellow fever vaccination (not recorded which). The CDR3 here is CASSALTSPKNTGELFF. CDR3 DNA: TGTGCCAGCAGCGCCCTAACTAGTCCCAAGAACACCGGGGAGCTGTTTTTT.